This record covers a single T cell receptor (beta chain). It has no known antigen specificity. No much larger clone exists at a distance of one base, and base qualities are not known. These data originate in a study of blood T cell repertoires in COVID-19 (TCRdb year 2020). Broadly, across the study: Collaborator samples came from the United States, Italy and Spain and covered acute and convalescent phases of COVID-19. The material from the prospective study consisted of cDNA or gDNA derived from T cells, B-cell-depleted T cells, or PBMCs. The dataset comprised deeply sampled blood TCRbeta repertoires from subjects exposed to, actively infected with, or recovered from COVID-19. The repertoires were released in a freely available public database intended as a resource for research on the immune response to SARS-CoV-2. Samples were obtained from the ongoing ImmuneRACE study (first 160 participants) and from about 1,300 subjects provided by 6 global collaborators. Nearly every sample came with metadata listing a de-identified subject ID, COVID-19 status, age in years and sex. Where HLA class I and class II types were available, the types were taken from metadata supplied by the sample provider, not from assay-based typing.

Cut back by 6 bases and 9 bases, the V and J ends lie 12 bases apart. The CDR3 runs 12 residues from the cysteine to the phenylalanine. The sequence is cut down to CDR3 DNA, 36 bases in frame from base 1. In the germline V gene, CDR1 corresponds to MNHEY and CDR2 to SVGAGI. The immunoSEQ Assay, a bias-controlled multiplex PCR, was used to amplify TCRbeta CDR3 regions from genomic DNA. For the original study's pipeline: The number of nucleated cells in each sample was estimated from the amplification of reference gene primers within the assay. To quantify the absolute abundance of each unique TCRbeta CDR3 rearrangement, sequence reads were collapsed and filtered. Productive Simpson clonality was computed per sample as the square root of Simpson's diversity index over productive rearrangements. TCRdb re-hosts the immuneACCESS table, in-frame sequences only. Its copies lack some clones; in the studies checked, an unresolved V gene accounts for under half of them, and the cause for the rest is not known. That table furnishes V, J and clone size, whereas the DNA furnished D and trimming. The table for this sample lists fewer than 300,000 clones; approximately 82% of them were counted only once. The ten biggest clones cover 5% of the sample.

The paper's findings and limits, for the study overall: Clinical and demographic metadata were provided uncurated, with the amount varying by source and participant.

Participants in the prospective study were aged about 18 to 100 years, lived in over 20 United States geographic areas, and enrolled through a virtual design. In the prospective study, cohorts were assigned on the basis of participant-reported clinical history obtained from a screening survey and a study questionnaire. Exposed participants had been in contact, within 2 weeks of entering the study, with a person who had a PCR-confirmed or clinician-diagnosed case of COVID-19. In the prospective study, whole blood, serum and a nasopharyngeal or oropharyngeal swab were collected from each participant by mobile phlebotomists. Additional blood draws and questionnaires over a roughly two-month period could optionally be provided by prospective study participants. Blood samples from the prospective study were shipped frozen or at room temperature prior to DNA extraction.

Sequencing was done on a sample of PBMCs or T cells enriched from blood (not recorded which). The source of this sequence is a man aged 40-49 years who had been exposed to COVID-19. The sequence is built from TRBV6-5 and TRBJ2-1; a weak D assignment points to TRBD2 (6 bases agree). The base sequence is TGTGCCAGCAGCCCGCTGGGAGGTGAGCAGTTCTTC. It translates to CASSPLGGEQFF.